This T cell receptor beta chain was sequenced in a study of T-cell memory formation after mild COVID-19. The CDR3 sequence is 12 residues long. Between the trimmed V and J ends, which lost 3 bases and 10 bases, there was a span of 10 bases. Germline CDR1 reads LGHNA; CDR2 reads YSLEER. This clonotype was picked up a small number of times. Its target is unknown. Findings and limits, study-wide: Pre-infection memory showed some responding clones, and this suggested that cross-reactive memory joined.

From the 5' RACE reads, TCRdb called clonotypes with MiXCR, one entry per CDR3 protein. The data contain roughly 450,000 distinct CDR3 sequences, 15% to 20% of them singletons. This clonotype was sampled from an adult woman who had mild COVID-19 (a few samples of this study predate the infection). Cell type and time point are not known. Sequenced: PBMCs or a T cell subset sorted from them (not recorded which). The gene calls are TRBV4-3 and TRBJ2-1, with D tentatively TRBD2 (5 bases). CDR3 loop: CASSQDRGEQFF. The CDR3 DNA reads TGCGCCAGCAGCCAGGACCGCGGGGAGCAGTTCTTC.